This T cell receptor (beta chain) was identified during a study of breast tumors, draining lymph nodes, adjacent tissues. The lymph nodes were axillary draining lymph nodes from breast cancer patients. This clonotype was recorded many times. One entry per CDR3 protein, called by TCRdb with MiXCR from the multiplex PCR reads. The data hold approximately 230,000 distinct CDR3 sequences, with 34% observed a single time. The receptor was derived from a female donor with breast cancer. Some clones in this sample may be carry-over from other donors' samples. The sample was axillary lymph node tissue.

CDR3 sequence (DNA): TGTGCCAGCAGCTTAACACAGGAAGAGACCCAGTACTTC. It yields the protein CASSLTQEETQYF. This chain joins TRBV7-9 and TRBJ2-5; a weak D match, TRBD1 (5 bases). The length of the CDR3 is 13 residues. The germline V gene has CDR1 SEHNR and CDR2 FQNEAQ (reference sequence). V gave up 2 bases and J gave up 3 bases, with 7 bases separating them. Complete variable domain (other parts from reference TRBV7-9 and TRBJ2-5): DTGVSQNPRHKITKRGQNVTFRCDPISEHNRLYWYRQTLGQGPEFLTYFQNEAQLEKSRLLSDRFSAERPKGSFSTLEIQRTEQGDSAMYLCASSLTQEETQYFGPGTRLLVL.